Listed below are T cell receptor beta chains from one sample, sequenced in a study of human T cells and chemical hapten exposure. TCRdb called the RACE reads again in MiXCR, with one record for every CDR3 protein. Altogether 280,000 or so distinct CDR3 sequences are present, about 7.7% being singletons, with the ten largest covering 1.2%. Material: whole blood, obtained in connection with sensitization to the hapten diphenylcyclopropenone (DPC). The receptors were gathered from a young man with alopecia areata. Some clones in this sample may be carry-over from other donors' samples. Both conserved end residues are part of each CDR3.

TRBV6-1 14 CASSGRQGIDTQYF
TRBV4-2 17 CASSQVWGGDSTYEQYF
TRBV11-2 14 CASSVSGVYNEQFF
TRBV11-2 14 CASSLTASSYEQYF
TRBV10-1 14 CASSESPGGFGYTF
TRBV4-3 14 CASSQEAGQETQYF
TRBV20-1 15 CSARTARSVYSPLHF
TRBV28 13 CASSWDYTYEQYF
TRBV25-1 13 CASSEAAAREAFF
TRBV5-1 15 CASSWTGTENNEQFF
TRBV3-1 14 CASSQGAAWDTQYF
TRBV10-3 14 CAISEAEVRSPLHF
TRBV29-1 12 CSVVAGNYGYTF
TRBV7-7 15 CASRSRDRGNQPQHF
TRBV6-1 17 CASNEKGNQIANEKLFF
TRBV6-1 18 CASSEAMGTGGSRETQYF
TRBV12-3/TRBV12-4 16 CASRPPRRRVGDTQYF
TRBV20-1 14 CSAAGAYPNQPQHF
TRBV6-6 14 CASSRGFSGNTIYF
TRBV7-2 15 CASSDRDSFTDTQYF
TRBV6-6 14 CASSELRDSYEQYF
TRBV20-1 16 CSARDPAVPEADTQYF
TRBV7-2 12 CASSYFLREQYF
TRBV6-5 18 CASSTRGRGEATNEKLFF
TRBV6-5 13 CASTGARQEKLFF
TRBV6-6 18 CASSYSGLGQGGNQPQHF
TRBV28 15 CASSLPLGGRQPQHF
TRBV6-2/TRBV6-3 13 CASTDTSEETQYF
TRBV5-1 15 CASSLLGDGGEKLFF
TRBV7-2 13 CASSLGGRAEQYF
TRBV5-1 15 CASSLGVVGNQPQHF